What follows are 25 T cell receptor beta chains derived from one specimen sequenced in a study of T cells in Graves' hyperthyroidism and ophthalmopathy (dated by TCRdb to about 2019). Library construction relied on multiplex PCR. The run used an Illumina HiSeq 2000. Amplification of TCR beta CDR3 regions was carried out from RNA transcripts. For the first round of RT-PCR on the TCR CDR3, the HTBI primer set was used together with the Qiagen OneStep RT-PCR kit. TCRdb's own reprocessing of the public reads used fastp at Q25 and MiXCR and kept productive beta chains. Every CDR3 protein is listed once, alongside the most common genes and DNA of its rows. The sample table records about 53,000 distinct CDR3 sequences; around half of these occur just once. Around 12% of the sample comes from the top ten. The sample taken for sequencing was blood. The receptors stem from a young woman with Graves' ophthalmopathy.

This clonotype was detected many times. CDR3 residues: CASSVLSVNQPQHF. DNA for the CDR3: TGTGCCAGCAGTGTCCTCAGTGTCAATCAGCCCCAGCATTTT. V gene TRBV2 combines with J gene TRBJ1-5; D remains unclear. The CDR3 extends over 14 amino acids. Trimming removed 4 bases at V and 3 bases at J, with 10 bases between. The germline CDR1 and CDR2 sequences are SNHLY and FYNNEI.

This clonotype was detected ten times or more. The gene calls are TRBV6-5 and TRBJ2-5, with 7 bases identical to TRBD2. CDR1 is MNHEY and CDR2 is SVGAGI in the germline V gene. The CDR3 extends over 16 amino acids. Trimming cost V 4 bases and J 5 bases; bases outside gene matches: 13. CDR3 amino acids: CASSSEFGGGTETQYF. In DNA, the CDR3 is TGTGCCAGCAGTTCCGAGTTTGGGGGGGGGACGGAGACCCAGTACTTC.

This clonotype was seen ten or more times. The CDR3: CASSLGQGILSTEAFF. In DNA, the CDR3 is TGTGCCAGCAGTTTGGGACAGGGAATCTTGAGCACTGAAGCTTTCTTT. V usage is TRBV12-3 or TRBV12-4 and J usage is TRBJ1-1, with TRBD1 matching over 9 bases. This CDR3 spans 16 amino acids. V lost 3 bases and J lost 4; bases outside the gene matches: 9.

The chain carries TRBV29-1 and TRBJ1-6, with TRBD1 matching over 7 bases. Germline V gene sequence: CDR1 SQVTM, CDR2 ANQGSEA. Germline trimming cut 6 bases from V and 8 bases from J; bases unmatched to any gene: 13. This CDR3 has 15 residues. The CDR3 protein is CSVETGQSIDSPLHF. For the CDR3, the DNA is TGCAGCGTGGAGACAGGGCAGTCAATTGATTCACCCCTCCACTTT.

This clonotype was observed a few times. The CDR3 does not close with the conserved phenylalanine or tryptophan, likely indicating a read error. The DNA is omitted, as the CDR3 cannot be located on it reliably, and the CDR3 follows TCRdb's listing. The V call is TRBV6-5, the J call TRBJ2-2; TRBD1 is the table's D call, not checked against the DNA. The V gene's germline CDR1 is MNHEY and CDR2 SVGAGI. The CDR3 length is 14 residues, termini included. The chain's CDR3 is CASSDGQGTGERFC.

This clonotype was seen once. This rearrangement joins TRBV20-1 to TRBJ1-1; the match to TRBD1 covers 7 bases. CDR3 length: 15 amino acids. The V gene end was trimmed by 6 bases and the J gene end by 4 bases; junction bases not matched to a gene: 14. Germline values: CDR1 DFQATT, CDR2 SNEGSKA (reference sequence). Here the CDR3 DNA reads TGCAGTGCCCACACCCGGACAGGAAAGGGCACTGAAGCTTTCTTT. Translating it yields CSAHTRTGKGTEAFF.

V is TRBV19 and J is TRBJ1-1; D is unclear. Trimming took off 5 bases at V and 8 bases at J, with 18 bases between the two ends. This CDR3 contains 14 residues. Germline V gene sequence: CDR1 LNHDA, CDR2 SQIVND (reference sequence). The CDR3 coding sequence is TGTGCCAGTAGTCTTGAGGGAGGGAGTGCGGAAGCTTTCTTT. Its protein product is CASSLEGGSAEAFF.

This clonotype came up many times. The CDR3 nucleotides are TGTGCCAGTAGTATGGGGGACCCCGCCCGAACTATATACAATGAGCAGTTCTTC. Translating gives CASSMGDPARTIYNEQFF. The chain joins TRBV19 to TRBJ2-1, with D perhaps matching TRBD1 or TRBD2 (5 bases each). The germline V gene has CDR1 LNHDA and CDR2 SQIVND (reference sequence). The germline V and J ends were trimmed by 3 bases and 4 bases, with 22 bases remaining between them. The CDR3 extends over 18 amino acids.

CDR3 in amino acids: CASSGADNEQFF. The CDR3 nucleotides are TGTGCCAGCAGTGGGGCCGACAATGAGCAGTTCTTC. The genes are TRBV25-1 and TRBJ2-1; D remains ambiguous. Germline V lookup: CDR1 MGHDK, CDR2 SYGVNS. The CDR3 spans 12 residues. Deletions cut 4 bases from V and 5 bases from J, with 6 bases between.

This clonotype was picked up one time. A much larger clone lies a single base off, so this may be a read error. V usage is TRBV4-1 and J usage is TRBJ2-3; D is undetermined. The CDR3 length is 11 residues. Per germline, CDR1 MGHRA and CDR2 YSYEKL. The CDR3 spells CASTAGDRQYF. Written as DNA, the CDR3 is TGCGCCAGCACCGCTGGGGATAGGCAGTATTTT.

The CDR3 DNA sequence: TGTGCCAGCAGCCCGGACAGGTCGAGCGGGGCCAACGTCCTGACTTTC. Amino acids: CASSPDRSSGANVLTF. The chain links TRBV6-4 to TRBJ2-6, with 7 bases fitting TRBD1. Germline V CDR1 and CDR2: MRHNA, SNTAGT. The length of the CDR3 is 16 residues. Trimming removed 6 bases from V and 4 bases from J; junction bases left unmatched: 9.

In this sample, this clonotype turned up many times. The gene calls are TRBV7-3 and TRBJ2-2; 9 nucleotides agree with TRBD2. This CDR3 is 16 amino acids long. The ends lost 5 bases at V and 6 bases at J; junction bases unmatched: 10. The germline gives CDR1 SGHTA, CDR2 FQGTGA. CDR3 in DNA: TGTGCCAGCAGCCCCCTGGGTAGCGGGAGTTCCGGGGAGCTGTTTTTT. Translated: CASSPLGSGSSGELFF.

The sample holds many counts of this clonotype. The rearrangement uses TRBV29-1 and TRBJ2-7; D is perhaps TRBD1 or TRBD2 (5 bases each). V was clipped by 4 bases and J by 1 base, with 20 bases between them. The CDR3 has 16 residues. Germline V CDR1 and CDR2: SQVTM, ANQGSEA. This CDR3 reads CSVAGTESNLSYEQYF. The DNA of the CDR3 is TGCAGCGTTGCCGGGACCGAATCTAATTTATCCTACGAGCAGTACTTC.

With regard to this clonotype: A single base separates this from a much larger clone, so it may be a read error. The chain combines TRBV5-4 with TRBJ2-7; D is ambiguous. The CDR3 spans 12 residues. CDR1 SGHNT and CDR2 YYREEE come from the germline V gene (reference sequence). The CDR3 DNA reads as TGTGCCAGCAGCTTGGGTGCCTACAAGCAGTACTTC. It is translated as CASSLGAYKQYF. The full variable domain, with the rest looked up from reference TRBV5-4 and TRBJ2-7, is ETGVTQSPTHLIKTRGQQVTLRCSSQSGHNTVSWYQQALGQGPQFIFQYYREEENGRGNFPPRFSGLQFPNYSSELNVNALELDDSALYLCASSLGAYKQYFGPGTRLTVT.

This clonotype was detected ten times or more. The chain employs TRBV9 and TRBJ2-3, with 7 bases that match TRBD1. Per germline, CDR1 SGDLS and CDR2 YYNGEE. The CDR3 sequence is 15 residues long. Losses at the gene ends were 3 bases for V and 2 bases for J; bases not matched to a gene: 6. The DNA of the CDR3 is TGTGCCAGCAGCGAAGGGGGACAGTACACAGATACGCAGTATTTT. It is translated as CASSEGGQYTDTQYF.

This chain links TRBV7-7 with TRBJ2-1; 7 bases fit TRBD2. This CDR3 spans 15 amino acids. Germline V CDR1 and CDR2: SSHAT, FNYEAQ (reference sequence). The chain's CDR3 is CARDLGGREYNEQFF. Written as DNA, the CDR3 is TGTGCTAGAGATCTAGGCGGGAGAGAGTACAATGAGCAGTTCTTC.

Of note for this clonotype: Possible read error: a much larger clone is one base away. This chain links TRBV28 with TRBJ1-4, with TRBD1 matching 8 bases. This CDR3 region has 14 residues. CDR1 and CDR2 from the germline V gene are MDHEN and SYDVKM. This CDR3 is CASSDDRGDEKLCF. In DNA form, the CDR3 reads TGTGCCAGCAGTGACGACAGGGGTGATGAAAAACTGTGTTTT.

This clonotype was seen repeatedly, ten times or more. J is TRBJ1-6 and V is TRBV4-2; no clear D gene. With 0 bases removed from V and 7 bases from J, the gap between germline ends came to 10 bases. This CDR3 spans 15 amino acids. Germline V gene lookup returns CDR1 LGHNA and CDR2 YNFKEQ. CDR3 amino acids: CASSQEHKKNSPLHF. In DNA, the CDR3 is TGTGCCAGCAGCCAAGAACATAAAAAGAATTCACCCCTCCACTTT.

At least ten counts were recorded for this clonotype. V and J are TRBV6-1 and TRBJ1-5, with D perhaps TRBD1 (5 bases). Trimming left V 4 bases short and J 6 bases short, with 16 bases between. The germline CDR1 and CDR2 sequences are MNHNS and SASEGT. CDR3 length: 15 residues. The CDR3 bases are TGTGCCAGCAGTGTAACGCCCGATGGGGGTCAGCCCCAGCATTTT. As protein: CASSVTPDGGQPQHF.

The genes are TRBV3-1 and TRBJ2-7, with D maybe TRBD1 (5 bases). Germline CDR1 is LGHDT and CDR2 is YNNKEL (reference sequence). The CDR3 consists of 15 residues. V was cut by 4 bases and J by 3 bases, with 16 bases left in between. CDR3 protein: CASSPSLRGNYEQYF. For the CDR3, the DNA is TGTGCCAGCAGCCCTTCATTAAGGGGTAACTACGAGCAGTACTTC.

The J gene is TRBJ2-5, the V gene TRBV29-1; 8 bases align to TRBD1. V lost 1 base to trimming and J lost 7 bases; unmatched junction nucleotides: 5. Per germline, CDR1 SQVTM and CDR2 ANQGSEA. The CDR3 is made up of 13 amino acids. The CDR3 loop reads CSVEAKGQATQYF. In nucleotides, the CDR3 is TGCAGCGTTGAAGCGAAGGGACAGGCGACCCAGTACTTC.

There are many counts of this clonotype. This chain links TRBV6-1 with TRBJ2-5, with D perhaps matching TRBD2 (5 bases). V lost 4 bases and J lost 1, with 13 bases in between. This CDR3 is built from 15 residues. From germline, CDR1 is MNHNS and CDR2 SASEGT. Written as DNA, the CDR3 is TGTGCCAGCAGTGTAGGCCGGGGTCCCCAAGAGACCCAGTACTTC. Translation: CASSVGRGPQETQYF.

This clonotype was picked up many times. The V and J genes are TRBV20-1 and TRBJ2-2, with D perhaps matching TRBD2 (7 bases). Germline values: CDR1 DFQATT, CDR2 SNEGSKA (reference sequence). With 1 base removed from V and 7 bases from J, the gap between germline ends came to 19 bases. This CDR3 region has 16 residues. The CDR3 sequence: CSARGPGGHDIGELFF. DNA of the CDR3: TGCAGTGCTAGAGGTCCGGGGGGCCATGATATCGGGGAGCTGTTTTTT.

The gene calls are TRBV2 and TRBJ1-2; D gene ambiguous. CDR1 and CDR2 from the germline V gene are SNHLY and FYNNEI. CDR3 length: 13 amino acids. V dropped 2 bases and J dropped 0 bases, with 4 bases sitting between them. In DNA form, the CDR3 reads TGTGCCAGCAGTGAATTAGCTAACTATGGCTACACCTTC. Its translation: CASSELANYGYTF. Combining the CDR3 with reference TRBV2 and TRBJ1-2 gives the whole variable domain EPEVTQTPSHQVTQMGQEVILRCVPISNHLYFYWYRQILGQKVEFLVSFYNNEISEKSEIFDDQFSVERPDGSNFTLKIRSTKLEDSAMYFCASSELANYGYTFGSGTRLTVV.

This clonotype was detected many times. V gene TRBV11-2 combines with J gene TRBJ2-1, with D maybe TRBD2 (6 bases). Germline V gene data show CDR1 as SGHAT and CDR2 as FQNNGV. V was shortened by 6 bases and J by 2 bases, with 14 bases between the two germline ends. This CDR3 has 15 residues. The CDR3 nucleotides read TGTGCCAGCAGATTGGACTGGGGGGCCTACAATGAGCAGTTCTTC. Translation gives CASRLDWGAYNEQFF. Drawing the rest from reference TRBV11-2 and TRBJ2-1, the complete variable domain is EAGVAQSPRYKIIEKRQSVAFWCNPISGHATLYWYQQILGQGPKLLIQFQNNGVVDDSQLPKDRFSAERLKGVDSTLKIQPAKLEDSAVYLCASRLDWGAYNEQFFGPGTRLTVL.